This is a list of T cell receptor beta chains from one sample in a study of blood T cell repertoires in COVID-19. Clones were read by immunoSEQ multiplex PCR, and TCRdb kept only the in-frame ones, dropping some. The repertoire consists of 120,000 or so clones, with approximately 80% occurring once and the leading ten covering roughly 2.5%. Sequencing was performed on peripheral blood. The source is a man aged 50 to 60 with acute or convalescent COVID-19. Both conserved end residues are part of each CDR3. Each record gives: V gene, CDR3 protein.

v_gene: TRBV28; CDR3aa: CASSLGQATGELFF
v_gene: TRBV5-6; CDR3aa: CASSSGHGNTEAFF
v_gene: TRBV18; CDR3aa: CASSSRGDGEKLFF
v_gene: TRBV18; CDR3aa: CASSPSGTQQETQYF
v_gene: TRBV3-1/TRBV3-2; CDR3aa: CASSQAGGPTDTQYF
v_gene: TRBV10-3; CDR3aa: CAAAGQGAHTGELFF
v_gene: TRBV2; CDR3aa: CASRTTRDGYTF
v_gene: TRBV5-4; CDR3aa: CASSSLGAGADGELFF
v_gene: TRBV5-1; CDR3aa: CASSLSYNEQFF
v_gene: TRBV6-5; CDR3aa: CASTTRQLSDTQYF
v_gene: TRBV10-3; CDR3aa: CAITLSGRLSDEQYF
v_gene: TRBV3-1/TRBV3-2; CDR3aa: CASSQSTGGAEETQYF
v_gene: TRBV7-2; CDR3aa: CASSPEGTSGAYEQYF
v_gene: TRBV7-6; CDR3aa: CASSPGPSSGNTIYF
v_gene: TRBV20-1; CDR3aa: CSASAGVGEQYF
v_gene: TRBV5-1; CDR3aa: CASSLAQGLADYNEQFF
v_gene: TRBV6-6; CDR3aa: CASSIDNQPQHF
v_gene: TRBV4-1; CDR3aa: CASSPSGGSSYNEQFF
v_gene: TRBV29-1; CDR3aa: CSKTDSQETQYF
v_gene: TRBV29-1; CDR3aa: CSVNIQGHEQFF
v_gene: TRBV29-1; CDR3aa: CSVRRGENEKLFF
v_gene: TRBV6-1; CDR3aa: CASSEYLGDTQGEKLFF
v_gene: TRBV27; CDR3aa: CASNLGAGTGELFF
v_gene: TRBV5-1; CDR3aa: CASSFAGTSANTGELFF
v_gene: TRBV5-1; CDR3aa: CASSWTGSWAYEQYF
v_gene: TRBV4-1; CDR3aa: CASSQEQWAQDTQYF
v_gene: TRBV2; CDR3aa: CASSAREATEAFF
v_gene: TRBV6-5; CDR3aa: CASSPGQISYGYTF
v_gene: TRBV7-3; CDR3aa: CASSLKQGAYEQYF
v_gene: TRBV5-1; CDR3aa: CASSPGTQFNYGYTF
v_gene: TRBV6-4; CDR3aa: CASSATVSSGANVLTF
v_gene: TRBV30; CDR3aa: CAYEGGTGRYEQYF
v_gene: TRBV9; CDR3aa: CASSVGWDRANIQYF
v_gene: TRBV18; CDR3aa: CASSPPGQGGEQYF
v_gene: TRBV2; CDR3aa: CASSEGDRAPLNYGYTF
v_gene: TRBV18; CDR3aa: CASSPRGLITGELFF
v_gene: TRBV3-1/TRBV3-2; CDR3aa: CASSRTGGTYEQYF
v_gene: TRBV10-3; CDR3aa: CAISGTGSFQGYEQYF
v_gene: TRBV2; CDR3aa: CASSAFQFGQYF